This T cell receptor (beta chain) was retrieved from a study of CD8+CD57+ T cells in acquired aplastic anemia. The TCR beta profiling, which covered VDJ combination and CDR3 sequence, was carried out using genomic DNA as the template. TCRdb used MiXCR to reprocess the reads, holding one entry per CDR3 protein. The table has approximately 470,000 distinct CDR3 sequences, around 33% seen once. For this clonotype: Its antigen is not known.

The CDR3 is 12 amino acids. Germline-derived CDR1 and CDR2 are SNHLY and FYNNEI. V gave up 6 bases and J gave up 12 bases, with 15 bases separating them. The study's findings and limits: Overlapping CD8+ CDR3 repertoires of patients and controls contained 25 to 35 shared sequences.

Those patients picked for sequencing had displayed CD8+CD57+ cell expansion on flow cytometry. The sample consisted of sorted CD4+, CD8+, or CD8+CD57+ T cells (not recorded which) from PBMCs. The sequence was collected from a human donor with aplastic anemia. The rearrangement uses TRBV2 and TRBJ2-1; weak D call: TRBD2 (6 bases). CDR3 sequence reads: CASSLDWDLQFF. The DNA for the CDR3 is TGTGCCAGCAGCTTAGATTGGGACTTGCAGTTCTTC.